This T cell receptor (beta chain) was captured in a study of spatial heterogeneity in lung cancer. TCRdb re-derived calls from the 5' RACE reads in MiXCR, one entry per CDR3 protein. The sample has 50,000 to 55,000 distinct CDR3 sequences; roughly 7.5% are singletons. Whole-study findings and limits: There were more appearances of ubiquitous expanded tumor TCRs in blood at resection than at follow-up.

Described time point: sample taken at primary tumor resection. Whole RNA, which was extracted from tumor, nontumor lung tissue or frozen PBMC, was sequenced without any cell sorting. This clonotype was observed many times. The antigen remains undetermined. Sequencing was performed on PBMCs, taken at surgery. This sequence was found in a female donor with early-stage non-small cell lung cancer.

CDR3 sequence (DNA): TGCAGCGTTGTTGGTACACCCTCTAACACAGATACGCAGTATTTT. Amino acid sequence: CSVVGTPSNTDTQYF. The chain carries TRBV29-1 and TRBJ2-3; D unclear. The germline V and J ends were trimmed by 4 bases and 2 bases, with 16 bases remaining between them. The CDR3 consists of 15 residues. Per the germline V gene, CDR1 is SQVTM and CDR2 is ANQGSEA.